This paragraph covers one TCR beta chain sequence. Per the study methods: Using reference gene primer amplification, nucleated cell counts were estimated. Only in-frame clones appear in the TCRdb table, and some are missing; sequencing was by immunoSEQ multiplex PCR. V and J calls and clone size are those listed in that table; D and trimming were worked out from the DNA. The profile shows a few hundred thousand clones, more than 85% of them singletons. CDR3 length: 12 residues. V shed 7 bases, J shed 0 bases, and the junction held 3 bases outside the gene matches. Germline CDR1 GTSNPN, CDR2 SVGIG (reference sequence). This sample was taken from a study of blood T cell repertoires in COVID-19. Study background: Sites in the United States, Italy and Spain provided acute and convalescent COVID-19 samples. T cells, B-cell-depleted T cells, or PBMCs supplied cDNA or gDNA.

The sequenced material came from peripheral blood. This chain joins TRBV30 and TRBJ2-7, with 7 bases identical to TRBD1. This sequence originates from a man under 40 with acute or convalescent COVID-19. The CDR3: CALDRSSYEQYF. The CDR3 nucleotides read TGTGCCTTGGACAGGAGCTCCTACGAGCAGTACTTC.